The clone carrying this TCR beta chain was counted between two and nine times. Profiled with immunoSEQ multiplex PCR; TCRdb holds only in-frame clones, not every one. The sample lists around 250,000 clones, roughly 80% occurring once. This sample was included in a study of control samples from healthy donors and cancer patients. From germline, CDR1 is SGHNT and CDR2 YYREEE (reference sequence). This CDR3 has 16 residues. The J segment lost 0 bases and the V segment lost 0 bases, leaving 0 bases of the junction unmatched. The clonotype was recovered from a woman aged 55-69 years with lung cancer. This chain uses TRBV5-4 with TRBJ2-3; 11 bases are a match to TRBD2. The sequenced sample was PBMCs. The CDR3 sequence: CASSLGLAGSTDTQYF. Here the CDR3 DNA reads TGTGCCAGCAGCTTGGGACTAGCGGGGAGCACAGATACGCAGTATTTT.